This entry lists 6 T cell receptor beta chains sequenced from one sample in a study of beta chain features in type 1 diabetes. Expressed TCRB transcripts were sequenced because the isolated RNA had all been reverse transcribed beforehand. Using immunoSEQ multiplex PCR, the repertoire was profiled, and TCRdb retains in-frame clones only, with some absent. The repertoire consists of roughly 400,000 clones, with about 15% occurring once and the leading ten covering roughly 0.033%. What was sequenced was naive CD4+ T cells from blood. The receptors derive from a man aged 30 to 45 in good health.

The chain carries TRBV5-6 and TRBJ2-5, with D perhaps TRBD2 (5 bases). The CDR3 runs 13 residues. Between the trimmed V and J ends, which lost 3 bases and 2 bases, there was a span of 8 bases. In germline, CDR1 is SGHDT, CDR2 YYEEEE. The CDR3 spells CASSSGIQETQYF. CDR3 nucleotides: TGTGCCAGCAGCTCGGGAATACAAGAGACCCAGTACTTC.

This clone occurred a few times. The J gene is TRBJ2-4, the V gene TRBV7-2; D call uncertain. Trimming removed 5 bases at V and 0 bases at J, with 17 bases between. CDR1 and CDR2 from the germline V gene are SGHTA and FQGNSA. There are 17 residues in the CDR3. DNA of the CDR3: TGTGCCAGCAGCCCCCGGACGGTGTTACTAGCCAAAAACATTCAGTACTTC. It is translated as CASSPRTVLLAKNIQYF.

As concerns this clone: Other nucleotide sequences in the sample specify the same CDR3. In nucleotides, the CDR3 is TGTGCCAGCAGCTTATCGGGGGCGGGGCCCTACAATGAGCAGTTCTTC. Protein sequence: CASSLSGAGPYNEQFF. The chain has TRBV7-2 and TRBJ2-1, with D perhaps matching TRBD1 or TRBD2 (6 bases each). Germline V gives CDR1 SGHTA, CDR2 FQGNSA. The CDR3 runs 16 residues. The V end was cut by 2 bases, the J end by 2 bases, with 13 bases between. Based on the CDR3 plus reference TRBV7-2 and TRBJ2-1, the full variable domain is GAGVSQSPSNKVTEKGKDVELRCDPISGHTALYWYRQSLGQGLEFLIYFQGNSAPDKSGLPSDRFSAERTGGSVSTLTIQRTQQEDSAVYLCASSLSGAGPYNEQFFGPGTRLTVL.

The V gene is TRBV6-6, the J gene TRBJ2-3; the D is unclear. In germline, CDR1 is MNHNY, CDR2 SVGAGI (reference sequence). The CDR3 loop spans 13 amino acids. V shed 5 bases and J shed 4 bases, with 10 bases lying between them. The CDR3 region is CASSPQPSDTQYF. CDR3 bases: TGTGCCAGCAGTCCCCAGCCTTCAGATACGCAGTATTTT.

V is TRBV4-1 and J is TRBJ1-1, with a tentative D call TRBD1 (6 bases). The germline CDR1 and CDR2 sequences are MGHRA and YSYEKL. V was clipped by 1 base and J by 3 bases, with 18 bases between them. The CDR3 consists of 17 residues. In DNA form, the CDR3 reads TGCGCCAGCAGCCAAGCGTCATTTGGACAGCGGGACACTGAAGCTTTCTTT. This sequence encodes CASSQASFGQRDTEAFF.

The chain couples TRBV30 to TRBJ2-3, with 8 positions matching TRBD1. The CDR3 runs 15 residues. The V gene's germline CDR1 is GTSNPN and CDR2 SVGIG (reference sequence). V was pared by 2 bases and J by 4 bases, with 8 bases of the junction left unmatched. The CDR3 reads CAWSYRQGRADTQYF. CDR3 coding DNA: TGTGCCTGGAGTTACCGACAGGGGAGAGCAGATACGCAGTATTTT.